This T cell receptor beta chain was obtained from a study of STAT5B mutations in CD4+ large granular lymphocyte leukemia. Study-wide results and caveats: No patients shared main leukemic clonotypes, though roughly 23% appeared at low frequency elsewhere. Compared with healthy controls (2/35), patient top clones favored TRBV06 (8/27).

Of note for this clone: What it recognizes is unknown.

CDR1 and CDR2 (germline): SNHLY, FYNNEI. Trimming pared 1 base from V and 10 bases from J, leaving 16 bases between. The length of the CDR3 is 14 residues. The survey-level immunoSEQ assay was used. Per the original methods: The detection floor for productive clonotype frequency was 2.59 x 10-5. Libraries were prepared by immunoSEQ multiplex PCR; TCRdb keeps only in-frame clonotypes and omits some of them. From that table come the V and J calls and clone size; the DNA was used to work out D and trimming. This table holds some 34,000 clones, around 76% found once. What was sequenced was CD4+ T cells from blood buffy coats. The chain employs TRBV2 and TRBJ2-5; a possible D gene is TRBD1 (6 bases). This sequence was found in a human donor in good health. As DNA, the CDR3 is TGTGCCAGCAGTGAAGTAGGGGGTGCGGCTAGCCAGTACTTC. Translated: CASSEVGGAASQYF.